This T cell receptor beta chain was sequenced during a study of cytomegalovirus exposure and HLA in healthy donors. Study details: A prior analysis found about 110 million unique TCR beta sequences from roughly 180 million T cells. Early released data comprised around 85 million unique TCRs from HLA-typed donors.

13 Jbeta primers and 60 Vbeta primers were used for the PCR. Clones were read by immunoSEQ multiplex PCR, and TCRdb kept only the in-frame ones, dropping some. The table includes some 220,000 clones, around 80% detected once. Study-wide findings and caveats: The availability of immune exposure information extended only to CMV serostatus.

The length of the CDR3 is 13 residues. V gave up 0 bases and J gave up 8 bases, with 10 bases separating them. CDR1 and CDR2 from the germline V gene are MNHNY and SVGAGI (reference sequence). Note on this clone: Its antigen is unknown.

This receptor was taken from a boy aged 5-17 years in good health and CMV-seronegative. This chain uses TRBV6-6 with TRBJ1-2; D uncertain. The material sequenced was PBMCs. The CDR3 sequence is CASSYSGEGGYTF. CDR3 DNA sequence: TGTGCCAGCAGTTACTCCGGAGAGGGCGGCTACACCTTC.